In its sample, the clone carrying this T cell receptor beta chain was seen a few times. Its antigen is not identified. Each single cDNA molecule received a unique molecular identifier. One entry per CDR3 protein results from TCRdb running MiXCR on the 5' RACE reads. Of about 61,000 distinct CDR3 sequences listed, about 11% are singletons. The sample is drawn from a study of early T cells in non-severe SARS-CoV-2 infection. At the level of the study: Bulk RNA taken from unsorted whole blood was sequenced, leaving chains unpaired. Regarding the study as a whole: VDJdb matches were skewed toward anti-spike CD8 T cell responses.

Germline lookup yields CDR1 LNHDA and CDR2 SQIVND (reference sequence). The trim removed 0 bases at V and 6 bases at J, leaving 10 bases unmatched. This CDR3 spans 17 amino acids. This sample comprised whole blood, obtained at baseline. This chain uses TRBV19 with TRBJ2-2; 7 bases align to TRBD2. This sequence originates from an adult who was a healthcare worker with PCR-confirmed SARS-CoV-2 infection or an uninfected control (not recorded which). The donor label of this sample is uncertain. The CDR3 sequence: CASSIDRGTMRPGELFF. In DNA, the CDR3 is TGTGCCAGTAGTATAGATCGGGGGACTATGAGGCCCGGGGAGCTGTTTTTT. Filled out from reference TRBV19 and TRBJ2-2, the complete variable domain reads DGGITQSPKYLFRKEGQNVTLSCEQNLNHDAMYWYRQDPGQGLRLIYYSQIVNDFQKGDIAEGYSVSREKKESFPLTVTSAQKNPTAFYLCASSIDRGTMRPGELFFGEGSRLTVL.